This T cell receptor beta chain was obtained from a study of cytomegalovirus exposure and HLA in healthy donors (dated by TCRdb to about 2017). As for the study more broadly: An earlier analysis of 587 of the donors reported around 280 Gb of sequence data and 95 million to 130 million unique TCR beta sequences obtained from about 180 million T cells. The study combined high-throughput TCR immunosequencing, statistical association of individual TCRs with disease status, and machine learning to predict cytomegalovirus infection status. Using immunosequencing, the study profiled T cell repertoires from around 670 subjects and related those repertoires to cytomegalovirus serostatus. A later analysis re-analyzed previously published TCR beta repertoires from 550 to 700 donors and added high-resolution HLA genotyping to study TCR occurrence patterns. The study aimed to test whether cataloging public T cell receptors could reveal signatures of past pathogen exposure. An early release covering roughly 580 HLA-typed donors comprised around 300 gigabases of sequencing data and roughly 86 million unique TCR sequences. A separate validation cohort of some 130 different subjects was used in addition to the 666-subject first cohort. Every repertoire in the discovery cohort had been generated on one and the same sequencing platform. In the later analysis, no new phenotypic data were used to find candidate immune exposures; instead, reliance was placed on TCR beta sequences and their occurrence across donors. In a later genetic analysis, genome-wide SNP genotypes for about three fifths of the roughly 670 donors were used, and that subset was treated as a discovery cohort. Typing coverage differed by locus: A, B, C, DRB1 and DQB1 were typed in about 620-630 donors, DQA1 in roughly 500, DPA1 in some 610, and DPB1 in 400 to 480. An earlier analysis of some 600 of the donors applied high-throughput TCR beta sequencing to assess whether each TCR beta V gene segment acted as functional or pseudogenic. Roughly 5 DR-DQ haplotypes were treated as single units for association and clustering because of strong linkage in the cohort. HLA typing covered class I and class II loci at four-digit resolution. Among 398 genotyped donors of the cohort, an average of around 240,000 unique TCR beta nucleotide sequences were sequenced per donor, roughly a sixth of them non-productive. Donor age, sex, ethnicity and CMV serostatus were compiled together with the repertoire data. The genetic ancestry cluster associated with self-reported Caucasian donors included over 80% of the 398 genotyped donors.

Concerning this clone itself: There is no known antigen for this receptor. No quality values exist for individual bases; no much larger clone is one base distant.

In total, 600 or so healthy bone marrow donors made up the cohort. At the time of sampling, all cohort members were nominally healthy, though unrecorded immune exposures were likely present. The donor was CMV seropositive and belonged to the group of 250 to 300 seropositive cohort members. A peripheral blood sample was collected from each donor, and TCR beta sequencing was performed on peripheral blood mononuclear cells. The Qiagen DNeasy Blood Extraction Kit was used to extract genomic DNA from the blood cell samples. Libraries were constructed by the immunoSEQ multiplex PCR assay. For the multiplex PCR, a mixture combining 60 forward primers for TCR Vbeta segments and 13 reverse primers for TCR Jbeta segments was used. The CDR3 region of rearranged TCR beta genes was amplified from genomic DNA by a multiplex PCR assay. Amplified TCR beta libraries were sequenced as 87-base-pair reads on the Illumina HiSeq System. In the authors' own workflow: In a later analysis, 70 million to 95 million unique TCR beta chains were counted across the 666 repertoires, and around 10 million of these chains were shared by at least two donors. Raw reads were error-corrected and collapsed into unique sequences by a nearest-neighbor algorithm in which closely related sequences were merged to remove PCR and sequencing errors. Alignment of CDR3 sequences to IMGT reference sequences was used to assign V, D and J gene segments. Each retained sequence needed at least a six-nucleotide match to both a V gene segment and a J gene segment. Rearrangements were called productive when the CDR3 lacked stop codons and stayed in frame with V and J; all others were non-productive. CDR3 was defined by IMGT convention, running from the second conserved V-encoded cysteine to the conserved J-encoded phenylalanine. The earlier analysis of 500 to 600 of the donors excluded sequences that lacked an unambiguous match to a single V gene segment. In an earlier analysis of approximately 590 of the donors, a V segment was called functional when productive rearrangements were above 56.7%, and segregating when the standard deviation between donors exceeded 5%. A statistical classification framework was built for diagnosing cytomegalovirus status from the catalog of TCR beta chain sequences. In a later analysis, V and J genes were assigned by comparing TCR nucleotide sequences against IMGT/GENE-DB human TR gene sequences. Using the TCRdist pipeline, a later analysis assigned CDR3 sequences along with most-parsimonious VDJ recombination scenarios. In a later analysis, each TCR beta chain was defined by its CDR3 amino acid sequence together with its V-gene family, and reads without a unique V-gene family were excluded. A later analysis removed nearly 600 highly shared, low-generation-probability nucleotide sequences to deal with suspected cross-contamination and a sequencing artifact. In a later analysis, a clonal expansion index was calculated for each public chain from normalized within-repertoire ranks of inferred template counts. In a later analysis, generation probabilities were computed using a VDJ recombination model fitted to out-of-frame rearrangements, and the results were checked against IGoR. A later analysis scored TCR-TCR, TCR-HLA and TCR-CMV co-occurrence with hypergeometric tests, applying a repertoire-size bias correction to TCR pairs. To estimate false discovery rates, a later analysis permuted the HLA or CMV assignments 20 times. In a later analysis, co-occurring TCRs were grouped using DBSCAN, and TCRdist sequence similarity was added for clustering within HLA-allele-positive subsets. Repertoires with fewer than 30,000 or more than 120,000 public chains, plus five repertoires with anomalous nucleotide sharing, were excluded from co-occurrence clustering. What TCRdb holds here is the immuneACCESS table cut down to in-frame rearrangements. Part of the clones is not present; checked against another copy, under half of the missing clones reflect an unresolved V gene, and the others are unexplained. Clone size and V and J calls were adopted from that table, with D and trimming inferred from the DNA. Within this sample are some 170,000 clones, with 80% to 90% of them counted one time only. The top ten clonotypes cover roughly 5% of the sample.

The paper's findings and limits, for the study overall: In a later analysis, 16,951 TCR beta sequences were associated with specific HLA alleles at a false discovery rate of 0.05. Three of the identified cytomegalovirus-associated TCR beta chains were confirmed in vitro to be specific for cytomegalovirus antigens. A further reported finding was that TCR beta sequences accurately predicted the HLA-A and HLA-B alleles for most subjects in the first cohort. Because HLA typing was missing for some donors at each locus, association tests included only the typed subset. In a later analysis, HLA-associated TCR beta chains showed more clonal expansion and lower generation probabilities than non-associated chains that were equally common. Correlated functional status among segregating V segments might reflect linkage disequilibrium, but an unknown experimental factor could not be ruled out. According to a later analysis, most CMV-associated TCR beta chains appeared to be HLA-restricted, and the HLA associations seemed to be driven largely by CMV exposure. Some IMGT-functional V segments, including TRBV6-2 and TRBV6-3, could not be distinguished by the 87-base-pair reads and were therefore excluded. Because counts were too low, approximately 18 rarely observed V segments, including chromosome 9 orphons, were excluded from the earlier analysis of 587 of the donors. The study listed 150 to 200 TCR beta chains as associated with cytomegalovirus. Most TCR sequences were seen in very few donors, while some public TCRs were found in many individuals. The sequencing pipeline was judged likely to have produced a cluster of highly shared sequence variants as a technical artifact. An earlier analysis of several hundred of the donors showed that most TCR beta V segments appeared in productive rearrangements either about 87% or about 30% of the time, which broadly matched IMGT annotations. Strong co-occurrence of HLA alleles, especially DR and DQ, made assigning TCR associations to individual alleles difficult. In both the original and validation cohorts, the classifier was reported to diagnose cytomegalovirus status with high specificity and sensitivity. A later analysis found that TCR association rates varied across HLA loci, with DRB1 alleles showing the most associated TCRs and HLA-C alleles the fewest. This cohort had only TCR beta chains sequenced, and the lack of alpha or paired-chain data limited which features could be detected. Roughly uniform sequencing depth across donors was assumed in presence/absence analyses, although this assumption may not hold. According to a later genetic analysis, donors in an Asian-associated ancestry cluster had fewer N-insertions in productive TCRs than the roughly 670-donor mean. A later analysis reported that several top co-occurrence clusters appeared linked to parvovirus B19, influenza, CMV and Epstein-Barr virus. CMV serostatus was the only immune exposure information available for the cohort. A later genetic analysis associated a missense DCLRE1C variant with V-gene and J-gene trimming of TCR beta chains, and an independent cohort replicated the association. It was suggested by the authors that the approach could potentially be generalized to other disease states and immunological phenotypes.

Germline trimming: 0 bases from V, 2 bases from J; junction bases outside gene matches: 3. Counted from cysteine to phenylalanine, this CDR3 has 16 amino acids. Kept here is only the CDR3 DNA, which spans 48 bases and is read in frame from base 1. CDR1 SEHNR and CDR2 FQNEAQ are derived from the germline V gene (reference sequence). Sequencing was carried out using PBMCs. The sequence derives from a young woman in good health and CMV-seropositive. The rearrangement joined TRBV7-9 to TRBJ2-4; the junction holds 8 bases that match TRBD1. The DNA sequence is TGTGCCAGCAGCTTAGCCTACAGGGGGACCAAAAACATTCAGTACTTC. Translated, this gives CASSLAYRGTKNIQYF.